This T cell receptor beta chain was sequenced in a study of T cells expressing NK-cell markers. Overall study context: Among eight sequenced donors, seven carried HCMV seropositivity while one was seronegative.

As the method of synthesis, 5'RACE template switching with UMIs yielded TCR beta cDNA. One entry per CDR3 protein, without DNA, is what TCRdb gives after re-calling the 5' RACE reads. The sample's table shows about 390,000 distinct CDR3 sequences. This CDR3 is built from 13 residues. The sample was blood T cells: a sorted CD56 or NKG2C T cell subset, CD4+ or CD8+ T cells, or bulk PBMC T cells (not recorded which). This receptor was identified in a woman in her forties or fifties in good health. The V gene is TRBV12-3 or TRBV12-4, the J gene TRBJ2-5. CDR3 amino acids: CASSFRKEETQYF.